The 8 T cell receptor beta chains in this list originate from one sample, sequenced in a study of blood T cell repertoires in COVID-19. The table came from immunoSEQ multiplex PCR; TCRdb's copy has only in-frame clones and leaves some out. The repertoire includes about 37,000 clones, around 86% of them detected once, and roughly 6.2% sits in the top ten. Source material: peripheral blood. The receptors come from a human donor in a cohort sampled during active COVID-19.

In this sample, this clone turned up once. The rearrangement uses TRBV7-9 and TRBJ1-2; 9 positions match TRBD1. Germline V gene sequence: CDR1 SEHNR, CDR2 FQNEAQ (reference sequence). This CDR3 is 15 amino acids long. V shed 1 base and J 9 bases; nucleotides not matched to a gene: 9. CDR3 amino acids: CASSLDAHRGQSYTF. DNA for the CDR3: TGTGCCAGCAGCTTAGACGCACACAGGGGGCAGAGCTACACCTTC.

The CDR3 DNA is TGCGCCAGCAGCCCCGGACAGGGCTACTCCGAAAAACTGTTTTTT. Amino acid sequence: CASSPGQGYSEKLFF. V and J are TRBV5-1 and TRBJ1-4; 8 positions match TRBD1. From germline, CDR1 is SGHRS and CDR2 YFSETQ. After removal of 4 bases from V and 8 bases from J, the junction contained 10 bases not matched to a gene. CDR3 length: 15 residues.

J is TRBJ2-7 and V is TRBV6-5, with D maybe TRBD1 (6 bases). CDR3 length: 15 residues. V lost 6 bases, J lost 0 bases, and 15 bases lay in between. From germline, CDR1 is MNHEY and CDR2 SVGAGI. This CDR3 reads CASSVGTFNSYEQYF. The CDR3 DNA reads TGTGCCAGCAGCGTCGGGACATTTAACTCCTACGAGCAGTACTTC.

The chain carries TRBV6-2 or TRBV6-3 and TRBJ1-1, with TRBD1 as a possible D gene (6 bases). Germline V CDR1 and CDR2: MNHEY, SVGEGT. The CDR3 spans 16 residues. V dropped 2 bases and J dropped 0 bases, with 13 bases sitting between them. CDR3 loop: CASSYPGAGVNTEAFF. The CDR3 DNA reads as TGTGCCAGCAGTTACCCAGGGGCAGGGGTGAACACTGAAGCTTTCTTT.

The rearrangement links TRBV24-1 to TRBJ2-7; 12 bases line up with TRBD2. The V gene end was trimmed by 5 bases and the J gene end by 0 bases; junction bases not matched to a gene: 4. Looked up from germline, CDR1 is KGHDR and CDR2 is SFDVKD. The CDR3 spans 16 residues. The CDR3 sequence is CATSVWTSGNSYEQYF. The DNA of the CDR3 is TGTGCCACCAGTGTTTGGACTAGCGGGAACTCCTACGAGCAGTACTTC.

V gene TRBV5-1 combines with J gene TRBJ2-6; 9 nucleotides align to TRBD1. V shed 3 bases, J shed 0 bases, and the junction held 13 bases outside the gene matches. CDR1 and CDR2 from the germline V gene are SGHRS and YFSETQ. The CDR3 covers 20 residues. Here the CDR3 DNA reads TGCGCCAGCAGCTCCCCGGCTACAGGGGGCCCCCCCTCTGGGGCCAACGTCCTGACTTTC. The encoded protein is CASSSPATGGPPSGANVLTF.

This clone was observed a few times. The gene calls are TRBV3-1 (or the pseudogene TRBV3-2) and TRBJ1-2; D not certain. CDR1 and CDR2 (germline): LGHDT, YNNKEL (reference sequence). Trimming shortened V by 4 bases and J by 8 bases, and 14 bases separated the two germline ends. This CDR3 comprises 13 residues. This CDR3 is CASSPSSVDGYTF. The CDR3 DNA is TGTGCCAGCAGCCCCTCCAGCGTAGACGGCTACACCTTC.

This chain connects TRBV15 to TRBJ2-7; 10 nucleotides align to TRBD1. This CDR3 is built from 16 residues. V lost 0 bases, J lost 6 bases, and 8 bases stayed unmatched. CDR1 and CDR2 from the germline V gene are LNHNV and YYDKDF (reference sequence). The CDR3 protein is CATSREPGTGVSEQYF. The CDR3 DNA is TGTGCCACCAGCAGAGAGCCCGGGACAGGGGTCTCCGAGCAGTACTTC.